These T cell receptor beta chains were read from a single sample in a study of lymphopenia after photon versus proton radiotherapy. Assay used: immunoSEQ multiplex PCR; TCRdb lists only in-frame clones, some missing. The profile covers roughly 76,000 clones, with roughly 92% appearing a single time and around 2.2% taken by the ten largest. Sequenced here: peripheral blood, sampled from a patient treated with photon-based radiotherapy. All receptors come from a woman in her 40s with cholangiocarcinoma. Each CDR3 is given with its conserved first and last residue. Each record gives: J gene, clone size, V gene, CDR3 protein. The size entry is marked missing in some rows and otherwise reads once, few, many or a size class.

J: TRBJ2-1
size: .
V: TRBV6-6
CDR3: CASSYSSSGGGEQFF

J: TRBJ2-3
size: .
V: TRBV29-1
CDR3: CSVGTSGFSTDTQYF

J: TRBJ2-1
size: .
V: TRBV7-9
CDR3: CASSLLIGEQFF

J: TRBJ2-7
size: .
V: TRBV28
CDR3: CATKSPSGQGSYEQYF

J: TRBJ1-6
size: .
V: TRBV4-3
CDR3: CASSRGQGNSPLHF

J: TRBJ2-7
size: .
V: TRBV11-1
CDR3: CASSPRPGNSYEQYF

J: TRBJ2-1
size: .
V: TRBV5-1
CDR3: CASSLAGGTYNEQFF

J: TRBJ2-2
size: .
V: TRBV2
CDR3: CASSEGREERSTGELFF

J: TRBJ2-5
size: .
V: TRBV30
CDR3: CAWSRPAQRVETQYF

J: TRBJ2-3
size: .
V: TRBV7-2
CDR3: CASRYRGMSTDTQYF

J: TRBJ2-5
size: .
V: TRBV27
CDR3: CASRPGGTGGGETQYF

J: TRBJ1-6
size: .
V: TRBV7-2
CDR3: CASSFGRGNSPLHF

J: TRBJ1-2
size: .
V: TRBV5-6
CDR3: CASSLAGGVGYGYTF

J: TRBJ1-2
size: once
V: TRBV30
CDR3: CAWSIQSGGYTF

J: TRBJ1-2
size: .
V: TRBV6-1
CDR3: CASSEALLGQLIYGYTF

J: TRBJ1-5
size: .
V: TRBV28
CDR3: CASNLPGNQPQHF

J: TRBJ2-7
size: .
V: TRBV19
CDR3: CATTSRQGGSYEQYF

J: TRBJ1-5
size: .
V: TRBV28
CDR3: CASSFSGQPQHF

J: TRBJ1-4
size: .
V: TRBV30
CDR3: CACRRVGEKLFF

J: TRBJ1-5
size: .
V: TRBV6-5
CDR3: CASSYSGGGQPQHF

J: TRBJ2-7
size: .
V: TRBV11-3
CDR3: CASSPTRAGEQYF

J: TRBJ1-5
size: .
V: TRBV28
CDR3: CASSLPPVGNQPQHF

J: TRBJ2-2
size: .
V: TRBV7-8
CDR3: CASSRSGGRAGTGELFF

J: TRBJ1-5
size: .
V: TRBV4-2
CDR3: CASSQDGQFSNQPQHF

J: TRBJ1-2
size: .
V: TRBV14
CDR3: CASSQGGVGTF

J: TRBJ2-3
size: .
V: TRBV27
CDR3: CASSSLGVDTQYF

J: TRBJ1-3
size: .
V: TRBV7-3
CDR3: CASSSTTGPGNTIYF

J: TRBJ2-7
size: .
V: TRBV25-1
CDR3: CASSPWDRSWVISYEQYF

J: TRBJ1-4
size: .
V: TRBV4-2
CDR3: CASSHRGGGEKLFF

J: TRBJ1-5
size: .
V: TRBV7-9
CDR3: CASSLVGQPQHF

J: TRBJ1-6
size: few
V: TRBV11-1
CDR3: CASSLDRSYGTDNSPLHF

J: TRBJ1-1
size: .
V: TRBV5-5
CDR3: CASSLARGETEAFF

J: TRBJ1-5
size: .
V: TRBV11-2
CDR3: CASSPGQYGQPQHF